This entry features one T cell receptor (beta chain) sequence. In the authors' methods: How many nucleated cells were present was estimated from reference gene primer amplification. The protocol was immunoSEQ multiplex PCR, while the TCRdb copy is restricted to in-frame clones and leaves out a portion. That table supplies the V and J calls and clone size; D and trimming were determined from the DNA. The data contain tens of thousands of clones, about nine tenths of them seen just once; the ten biggest clones take up 20% to 30%. These data come from a study of blood T cell repertoires in COVID-19. Whole-study context: The study drew acute and convalescent COVID-19 samples from the United States, Italy and Spain. PBMCs, B-cell-depleted T cells, or T cells were the source of the cDNA or gDNA that made up the material.

In germline, CDR1 is MGHRA, CDR2 YSYEKL. The CDR3 has 15 amino acids. V lost 3 bases, J lost 4 bases, and 5 bases stayed unmatched. This receptor was identified in a woman older than 75 in a cohort sampled during active or convalescent COVID-19. The sequenced material came from peripheral blood. V and J are TRBV4-1 and TRBJ2-7; 11 nucleotides match TRBD2. This CDR3 is CASSHRLAGRYEQYF. CDR3 DNA: TGCGCCAGCAGCCACAGACTAGCGGGAAGATACGAGCAGTACTTC.